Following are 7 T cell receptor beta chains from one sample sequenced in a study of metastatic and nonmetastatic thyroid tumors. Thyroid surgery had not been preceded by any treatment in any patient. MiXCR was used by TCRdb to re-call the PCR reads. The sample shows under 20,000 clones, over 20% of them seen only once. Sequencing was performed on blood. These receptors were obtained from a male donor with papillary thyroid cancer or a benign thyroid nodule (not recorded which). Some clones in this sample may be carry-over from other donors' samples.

The DNA for the CDR3 is TGTGCCAGCAGATCGGGGATTCGAAATTCACCCCTCCACTTT. It codes for CASRSGIRNSPLHF. The chain combines TRBV19 with TRBJ1-6; no clear D. The length of the CDR3 is 14 residues. The V end lost 9 bases, the J end lost 7 bases, and 16 bases lay between the germline ends. Germline CDR1 and CDR2: LNHDA and SQIVND (reference sequence).

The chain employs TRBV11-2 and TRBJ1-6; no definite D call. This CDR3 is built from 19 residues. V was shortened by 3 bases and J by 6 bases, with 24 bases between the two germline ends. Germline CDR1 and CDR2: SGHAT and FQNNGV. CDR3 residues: CASSFDPLTDRRGNSPLHF. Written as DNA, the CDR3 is TGTGCCAGCAGCTTTGACCCGTTGACGGACCGCCGGGGTAATTCACCCCTCCACTTT.

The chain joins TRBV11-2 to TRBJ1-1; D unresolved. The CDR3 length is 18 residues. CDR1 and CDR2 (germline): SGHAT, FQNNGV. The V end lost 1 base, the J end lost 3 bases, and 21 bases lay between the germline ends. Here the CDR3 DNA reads TGTGCCAGCAGCTTAGTGATCTTTCTAGGTACGGGAGACACTGAAGCTTTCTTT. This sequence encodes CASSLVIFLGTGDTEAFF.

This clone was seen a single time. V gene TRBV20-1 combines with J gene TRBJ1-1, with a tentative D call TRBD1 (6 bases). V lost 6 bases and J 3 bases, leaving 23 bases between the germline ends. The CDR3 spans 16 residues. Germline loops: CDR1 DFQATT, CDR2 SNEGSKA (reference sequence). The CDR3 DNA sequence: TGCAGTGCGACAGACGGCGGGGGCATTTGGGACACTGAAGCTTTCTTT. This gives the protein CSATDGGGIWDTEAFF.

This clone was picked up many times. In DNA form, the CDR3 reads TGTGCCAGCAGCCAAGATACTGGGCCCCAGCATTTT. Its protein is CASSQDTGPQHF. The gene calls are TRBV3-1 and TRBJ1-5; no clear D. The CDR3 length is 12 residues. Trimming left V 0 bases short and J 9 bases short, with 6 bases between. Germline CDR1 reads LGHDT; CDR2 reads YNNKEL (reference sequence). The full variable domain, with the rest looked up from reference TRBV3-1 and TRBJ1-5, is DTAVSQTPKYLVTQMGNDKSIKCEQNLGHDTMYWYKQDSKKFLKIMFSYNNKELIINETVPNRFSPKSPDKAHLNLHINSLELGDSAVYFCASSQDTGPQHFGDGTRLSIL.

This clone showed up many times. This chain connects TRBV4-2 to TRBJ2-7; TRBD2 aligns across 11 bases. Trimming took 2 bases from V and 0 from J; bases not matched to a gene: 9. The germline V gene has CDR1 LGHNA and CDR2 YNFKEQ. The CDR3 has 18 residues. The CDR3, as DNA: TGTGCCAGCAGCCAAAACTATCTAACTAGCGGGAGCTCCTACGAGCAGTACTTC. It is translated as CASSQNYLTSGSSYEQYF.

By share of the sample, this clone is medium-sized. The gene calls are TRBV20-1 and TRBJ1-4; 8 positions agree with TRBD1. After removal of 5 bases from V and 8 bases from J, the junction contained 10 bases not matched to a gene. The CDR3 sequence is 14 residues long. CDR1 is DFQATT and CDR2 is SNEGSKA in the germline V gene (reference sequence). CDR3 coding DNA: TGCAGTGCTTTGCTAGGACAGGGTGAGGAAAAACTGTTTTTT. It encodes CSALLGQGEEKLFF.